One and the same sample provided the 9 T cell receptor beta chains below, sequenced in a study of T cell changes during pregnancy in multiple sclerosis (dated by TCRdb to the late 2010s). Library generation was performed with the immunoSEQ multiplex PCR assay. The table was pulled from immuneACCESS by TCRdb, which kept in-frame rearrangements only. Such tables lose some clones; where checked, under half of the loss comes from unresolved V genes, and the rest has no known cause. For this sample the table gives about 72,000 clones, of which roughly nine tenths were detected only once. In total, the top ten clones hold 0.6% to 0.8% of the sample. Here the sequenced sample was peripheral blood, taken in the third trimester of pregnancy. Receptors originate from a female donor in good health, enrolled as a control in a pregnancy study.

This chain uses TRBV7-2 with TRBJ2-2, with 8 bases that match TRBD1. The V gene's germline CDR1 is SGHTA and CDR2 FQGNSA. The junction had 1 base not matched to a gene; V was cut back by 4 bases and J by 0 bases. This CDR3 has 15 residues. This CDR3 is CASSWDRSNTGELFF. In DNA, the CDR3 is TGTGCCAGCAGCTGGGACAGGTCGAACACCGGGGAGCTGTTTTTT.

The CDR3 region is CASSLIVEAFF. CDR3 nucleotides: TGTGCCAGCAGCTTGATAGTAGAAGCTTTCTTT. This chain joins TRBV7-9 and TRBJ1-1; D not certain. Trimming removed 3 bases from V and 8 bases from J, with 7 bases in between. The CDR3 covers 11 residues. CDR1 and CDR2 (germline): SEHNR, FQNEAQ (reference sequence).

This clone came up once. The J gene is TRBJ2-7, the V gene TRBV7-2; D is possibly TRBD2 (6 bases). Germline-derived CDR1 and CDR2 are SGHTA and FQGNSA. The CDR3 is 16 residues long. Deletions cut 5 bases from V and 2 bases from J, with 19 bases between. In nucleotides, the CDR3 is TGTGCCAGCAGCCCAGGGCCGGCGGGACTCGCCTACGAGCAGTACTTC. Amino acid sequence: CASSPGPAGLAYEQYF.

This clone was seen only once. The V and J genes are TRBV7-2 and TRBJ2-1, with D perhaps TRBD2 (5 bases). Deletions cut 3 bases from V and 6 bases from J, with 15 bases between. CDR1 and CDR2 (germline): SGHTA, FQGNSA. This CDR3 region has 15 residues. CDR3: CASSLSSSFSNEQFF. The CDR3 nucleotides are TGTGCCAGCAGCTTGTCGTCTAGCTTTTCCAATGAGCAGTTCTTC.

This chain's CDR3 is CASRLGQGEGEQYF. DNA of the CDR3: TGTGCCAGCAGATTGGGACAGGGGGAGGGCGAGCAGTACTTC. The chain employs TRBV6-6 and TRBJ2-7; 11 bases fit TRBD1. The CDR3 totals 14 residues. Germline lookup yields CDR1 MNHNY and CDR2 SVGAGI (reference sequence). J gave up 6 bases and V 6 bases, and 7 bases lay outside the gene matches.

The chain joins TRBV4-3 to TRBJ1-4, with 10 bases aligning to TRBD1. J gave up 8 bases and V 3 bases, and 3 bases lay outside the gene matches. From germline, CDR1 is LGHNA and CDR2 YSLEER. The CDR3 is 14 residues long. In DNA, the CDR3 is TGCGCCAGCAGCCATAGGACAGGGGGGGAAAAACTGTTTTTT. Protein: CASSHRTGGEKLFF.

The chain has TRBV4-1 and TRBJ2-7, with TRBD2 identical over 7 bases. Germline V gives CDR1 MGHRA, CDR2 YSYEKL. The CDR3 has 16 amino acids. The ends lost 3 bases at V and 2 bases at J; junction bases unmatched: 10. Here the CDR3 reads CASSQGNSGLPYEQYF. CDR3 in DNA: TGCGCCAGCAGCCAGGGGAACTCGGGACTACCCTACGAGCAGTACTTC.

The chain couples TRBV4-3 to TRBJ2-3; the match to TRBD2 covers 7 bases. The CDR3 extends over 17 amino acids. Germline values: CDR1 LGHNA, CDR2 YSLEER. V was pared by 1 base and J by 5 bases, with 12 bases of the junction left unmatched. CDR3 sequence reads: CASSQGVGGRAQDTQYF. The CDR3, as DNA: TGCGCCAGCAGCCAAGGGGTGGGTGGGAGGGCCCAAGATACGCAGTATTTT.

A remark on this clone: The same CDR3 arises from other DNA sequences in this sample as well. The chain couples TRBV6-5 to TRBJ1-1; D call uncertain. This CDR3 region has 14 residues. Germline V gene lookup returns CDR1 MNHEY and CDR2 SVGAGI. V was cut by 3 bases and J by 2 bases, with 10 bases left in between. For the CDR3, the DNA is TGTGCCAGCAGTTATGGGCAAACCAACACTGAAGCTTTCTTT. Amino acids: CASSYGQTNTEAFF.